Listed below are T cell receptor beta chains from one sample, sequenced in a study of blood T cell repertoires in COVID-19. Produced via immunoSEQ multiplex PCR; TCRdb's table is partial and in-frame only. In the table there are 29,000 or so clones, around 90% of which are singletons. The specimen sequenced was peripheral blood. These TCRs come from a man aged 50-60 years with active COVID-19. Each CDR3 is given with its conserved first and last residue. A D gene is named only where the DNA matches it firmly. Clone size is shown for a subset of rows, as once, few, many or a class of expanded clone.

>TRBV28|TRBD2|once|TRBJ2-1
TGTGCCAGCAGTCAGACAATAGCGGGAGGTGCTTACAATGAGCAGTTCTTC
CASSQTIAGGAYNEQFF
>TRBV5-4|TRBD2|NA|TRBJ2-7
TGTGCCAGCAGCCCCGGGGGGGGGCAAGGCTACGAGCAGTACTTC
CASSPGGGQGYEQYF
>TRBV2|TRBD1|once|TRBJ1-2
TGTGCCAGCAGAGACGACAGGGGGCATGGCTACACCTTC
CASRDDRGHGYTF
>TRBV6-6|TRBD2|NA|TRBJ2-1
TGTGCCAGCAGTTGGGGGACTAGCGAGCCTCGAAATGAGCAGTTCTTC
CASSWGTSEPRNEQFF
>TRBV11-2|TRBD2|NA|TRBJ2-7
TGTGCCAGCAGCCCGCGGACTAGCGGGAGTGGGTACTTC
CASSPRTSGSGYF
>TRBV6-6|NA|NA|TRBJ2-1
TGTGCCAGCAGCGAACAGAGCTCCTACAATGAGCAGTTCTTC
CASSEQSSYNEQFF
>TRBV3-1/TRBV3-2|TRBD2|NA|TRBJ2-5
TGTGCCAGCACCCGACTAGCGGGAGGGCGCGAGACCCAGTACTTC
CASTRLAGGRETQYF
>TRBV6-5|NA|once|TRBJ1-5
TGTGCCAGCAGTTACTCGAGCGGGTATCAGCCCCAGCATTTT
CASSYSSGYQPQHF
>TRBV3-1/TRBV3-2|TRBD2|NA|TRBJ2-3
TGTGCCAGCAGCCAAGGCCCGACTAGCCTCACAGATACGCAGTATTTT
CASSQGPTSLTDTQYF
>TRBV19|TRBD1|NA|TRBJ2-7
TGTGCCAGTAGTACCCGACAGGGGGCCTACGAGCAGTACTTC
CASSTRQGAYEQYF
>TRBV13|NA|NA|TRBJ1-2
TGTGCCAGCAGCACAAGCTACCGGGACAAAGTCCCCTATGGCTACACCTTC
CASSTSYRDKVPYGYTF
>TRBV5-1|TRBD1|few|TRBJ1-4
TGCGCCAGCAGTACTCGGACAGGGACAGAGGAAAAACTGTTTTTT
CASSTRTGTEEKLFF
>TRBV29-1|TRBD2|NA|TRBJ2-2
TGCAGCGTCTCTAGCGGGAGGGCTGTGTTGGACACCGGGGAGCTGTTTTTT
CSVSSGRAVLDTGELFF
>TRBV7-6|NA|NA|TRBJ2-1
TGTGCCAGCAGCTTAGGACTTCCGAAGGATGAGCAGTTCTTC
CASSLGLPKDEQFF
>TRBV5-1|TRBD1|once|TRBJ1-1
TGCGCCAGCAGCTCCGGGACAGTCTCCAACACTGAAGCTTTCTTT
CASSSGTVSNTEAFF
>TRBV5-6|TRBD1|NA|TRBJ1-3
TGTGCCAGCAGCTCGTTGGACAGGGCTGGAAACACCATATATTTT
CASSSLDRAGNTIYF
>TRBV19|TRBD1|NA|TRBJ1-3
TGTGCCAGTACAGGGGGGTACTCTGGAAACACCATATATTTT
CASTGGYSGNTIYF
>TRBV5-1|TRBD1|NA|TRBJ1-1
TGCGCCAGCAGCTGGGGGGACAGTATGAACACTGAAGCTTTCTTT
CASSWGDSMNTEAFF
>TRBV5-1|NA|NA|TRBJ2-7
TGCGCCAGCAGGCCGGTGGGCGGGGGCAACTACGAGCAGTACTTC
CASRPVGGGNYEQYF
>TRBV7-2|NA|NA|TRBJ2-1
TGTGCCAGCAGCTTGACAGAGTACAATGAGCAGTTCTTC
CASSLTEYNEQFF
>TRBV19|NA|NA|TRBJ1-5
TGTGCCAGTAATCCAACGGGTGAGGATCAGCCCCAGCATTTT
CASNPTGEDQPQHF
>TRBV7-8|NA|NA|TRBJ2-7
TGTGCCAGCAGCTTCCCCGGGGGTCGCGAGCAGTACTTC
CASSFPGGREQYF
>TRBV30|TRBD1|NA|TRBJ2-2
TGTGCCTGGAGGCAGCGGGCCAGGGGGCTGGGGGAGCTGTTTTTT
CAWRQRARGLGELFF
>TRBV7-9|NA|NA|TRBJ2-1
TGTGCCAGCAGCCTATCGGGGAATGAGCAGTTCTTC
CASSLSGNEQFF
>TRBV6-5|NA|NA|TRBJ1-3
TGTGCCAGCAGCCCGTCGAGGGGGTTGGGAAACACCATATATTTT
CASSPSRGLGNTIYF
>TRBV19|NA|NA|TRBJ1-4
TGTGCCAGTAGTACGGGGAGGGGCAGGGAAAAACTGTTTTTT
CASSTGRGREKLFF
>TRBV3-1/TRBV3-2|TRBD1|NA|TRBJ1-1
TGTGCCAGCAGCCAGTTAGACAGGGCGAACACTGAAGCTTTCTTT
CASSQLDRANTEAFF
>TRBV9|NA|NA|TRBJ2-3
TGTGCCAGCAGCGTCAGCGGACCGTTCACAGATACGCAGTATTTT
CASSVSGPFTDTQYF
>TRBV5-4|NA|NA|TRBJ2-2
TGTGCCAGCAGCTCCCCGGGAAAGACGGCCGGGGAGCTGTTTTTT
CASSSPGKTAGELFF
>TRBV10-3|TRBD1|NA|TRBJ1-2
TGTGCCATCAGTGAGTCAAGAGGACAGGGGGCGCAAAGTGGGGCTAACTATGGCTACACCTTC
CAISESRGQGAQSGANYGYTF
>TRBV2|NA|NA|TRBJ2-7
TGTGCCAGCAGTCCAGGGAACCGCTACGAGCAGTACTTC
CASSPGNRYEQYF
>TRBV27|NA|NA|TRBJ2-2
TGTGCCAGCAGTTTTAGAGGGATGAACACCGGGGAGCTGTTTTTT
CASSFRGMNTGELFF
>TRBV5-6|TRBD1|NA|TRBJ1-2
TGTGCCAGCAGCTTGCCAACCACAGGGGGCGGAAGGGATGGCTACACCTTC
CASSLPTTGGGRDGYTF
>TRBV7-2|NA|NA|TRBJ1-5
TGTGCCAGCAGCTTAGACGGGTATCAGCCCCAGCATTTT
CASSLDGYQPQHF
>TRBV9|NA|NA|TRBJ1-5
TGTGCCAGCAGCGTAGGGCGGCTCAATCAGCCCCAGCATTTT
CASSVGRLNQPQHF
>TRBV12-3/TRBV12-4|NA|NA|TRBJ2-3
TGTGCCAGCAGTTTCCCAGCAGATACGCAGTATTTT
CASSFPADTQYF
>TRBV5-1|NA|NA|TRBJ1-3
TGCGCCAGCAGCTCAGGGGCTGGAAACACCATATATTTT
CASSSGAGNTIYF
>TRBV5-1|TRBD2|NA|TRBJ2-2
TGCGCCAGCAGCTTGGGACTAGCGACTGGGGAGCTGTTTTTT
CASSLGLATGELFF
>TRBV5-1|NA|NA|TRBJ2-7
TGCGCCAGTAACCGGGACACAAGCTCCTACGAGCAGTACTTC
CASNRDTSSYEQYF
>TRBV9|TRBD2|NA|TRBJ2-3
TGTGCCAGCAGCTCGGGGACTAGCGGGAACACAGATACGCAGTATTTT
CASSSGTSGNTDTQYF
>TRBV11-2|NA|NA|TRBJ2-3
TGTGCCAGCAGCTCCATGGAGTACACAGATACGCAGTATTTT
CASSSMEYTDTQYF
>TRBV29-1|NA|NA|TRBJ1-1
TGCAGCGTTGAAGTGGGGGGTGGCACTGAAGCTTTCTTT
CSVEVGGGTEAFF
>TRBV4-2|TRBD1|NA|TRBJ2-7
TGTGCCAGCAGCCTCACGAGGGGACAGGGCCTAGTTGGGGAGTTTTCCCCCTTGCATGAGCAGTACTTC
CASSLTRGQGLVGEFSPLHEQYF
>TRBV7-9|TRBD1|NA|TRBJ2-1
TGTGCCAGCAGCTTCGGGACAGGGGGTTATAGTGAGCAGTTCTTC
CASSFGTGGYSEQFF
>TRBV19|NA|NA|TRBJ1-1
TGTGCCAGTAGCCGGGGGATTCTGAACACTGAAGCTTTCTTT
CASSRGILNTEAFF
>TRBV27|NA|NA|TRBJ1-5
TGTGCCTCTGGACTGGCAGGGGGCAATCAGCCCCAGCATTTT
CASGLAGGNQPQHF
>TRBV3-1/TRBV3-2|NA|NA|TRBJ1-1
TGTGCCAGCAGCCGGGGACAGAACACTGAAGCTTTCTTT
CASSRGQNTEAFF
>TRBV7-2|TRBD1|NA|TRBJ1-4
TGTGCCAGCAGCTCGGACAGGGAGGCGGCAAAACTGTTTTTT
CASSSDREAAKLFF
>TRBV3-1/TRBV3-2|NA|NA|TRBJ2-1
TGTGCCAGCAGCCACTCCCCCGGGACTGCCTACAATGAGCAGTTCTTC
CASSHSPGTAYNEQFF
>TRBV5-1|NA|NA|TRBJ1-2
TGCGCCAGCAGCTTGGTAACAGGGATTAACTATGGCTACACCTTC
CASSLVTGINYGYTF